This T cell receptor beta chain was found in a study of cytomegalovirus exposure and HLA in healthy donors. Sequenced by immunoSEQ multiplex PCR; TCRdb stores in-frame clones only, minus some. The sample includes roughly 50,000 clones, 93% of them seen just once. The donors formed part of the approximately 120-subject validation cohort, distinct from the approximately 670-subject first cohort. Study-level points and caveats: Reportedly, cytomegalovirus status was diagnosed with high sensitivity and specificity. Most TCR sequences were seen very rarely across donors, but some public TCRs occurred in many. The authors enumerated over 150 TCR beta chains as linked to cytomegalovirus.

With 0 bases clipped from V and 0 bases from J, the junction kept 13 bases outside the gene matches. CDR3 size: 19 residues. CDR1 and CDR2 (germline): SGHTA, FQGNSA. As to this clone: What it binds is unknown.

This clonotype was sampled from a woman aged 18-29 years in good health and CMV-seropositive. Sequences were obtained from PBMCs. This chain links TRBV7-2 with TRBJ2-7, with 8 bases fitting TRBD2. This CDR3 is CASSLAALAGGPDSYEQYF. The CDR3 DNA reads TGTGCCAGCAGCTTAGCTGCATTGGCGGGGGGTCCCGACTCCTACGAGCAGTACTTC.